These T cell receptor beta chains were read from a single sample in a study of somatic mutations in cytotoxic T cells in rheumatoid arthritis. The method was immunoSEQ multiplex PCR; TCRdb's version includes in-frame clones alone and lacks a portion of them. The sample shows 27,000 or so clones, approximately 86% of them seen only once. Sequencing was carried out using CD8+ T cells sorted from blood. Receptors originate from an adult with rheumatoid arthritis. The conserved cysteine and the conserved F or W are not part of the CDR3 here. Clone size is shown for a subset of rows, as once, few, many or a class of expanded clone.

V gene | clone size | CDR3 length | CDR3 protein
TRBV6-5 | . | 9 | ASATNEKLF
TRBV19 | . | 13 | ASSWAEVSYNEQF
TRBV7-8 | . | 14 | ASSAAGRLSYNEQF
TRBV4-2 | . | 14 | ASSLSIGSGANVLT
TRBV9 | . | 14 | ASSLKERASTDTQY
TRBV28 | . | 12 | ASTRGVGNEKLF
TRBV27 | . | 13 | AIRPGTSAGDEQF
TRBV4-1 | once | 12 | ASSPGQGAYEQY
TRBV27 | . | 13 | ASSVGTGLQETQY
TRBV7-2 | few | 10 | ASSLAQHEQY
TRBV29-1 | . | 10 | SVAREAYEQY
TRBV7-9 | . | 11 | ASTGSGRYEQY
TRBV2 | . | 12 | ASYDVRGANVLT
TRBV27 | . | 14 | ASSPGQNYITDTQY
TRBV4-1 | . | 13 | ASSQDVGSYNEQF
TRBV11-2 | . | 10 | ASRLEGYEQY